The 11 T cell receptor beta chains below were found in one sample sequenced in a study of T cells after yellow fever vaccination. TCRdb reanalysed the 5' RACE reads using MiXCR and keeps one entry per CDR3 protein. This table holds around 330,000 distinct CDR3 sequences, roughly 3.5% found once. Sample: PBMCs, taken on the day of the yellow fever booster vaccination. These receptor sequences come from a man between 18 and 29 years old who received the YFV17D yellow fever vaccine.

The table lists this clonotype with many counts. The gene calls are TRBV12-3 or TRBV12-4 and TRBJ2-1, with 8 bases that match TRBD1. The CDR3 contains 15 residues. Trimming took 7 bases from V and 6 from J; bases not matched to a gene: 11. In DNA, the CDR3 is TGTGCCAGCAAGAAGGTAGGGACAGGCTTCAATGAGCAGTTCTTC. Translated: CASKKVGTGFNEQFF.

The chain joins TRBV6-2 or TRBV6-3 to TRBJ2-3, with D possibly matching TRBD1 (5 bases). V lost 2 bases, J lost 3 bases, and 9 bases lay in between. Germline CDR1 reads MNHEY; CDR2 reads SVGEGT. The CDR3 totals 14 residues. CDR3 bases: TGTGCCAGCAGTTACGGCAGGGCTACAGATACGCAGTATTTT. Encoded protein: CASSYGRATDTQYF.

In this sample, this clonotype turned up many times. The chain employs TRBV20-1 and TRBJ2-1; D is ambiguous. The germline V and J ends were trimmed by 3 bases and 8 bases, with 17 bases remaining between them. Germline loops: CDR1 DFQATT, CDR2 SNEGSKA (reference sequence). This CDR3 region has 14 residues. The CDR3 DNA is TGCAGTGCTAGTGTGGCGGCCGGTCCCGATGAGCAGTTCTTC. Amino acid sequence: CSASVAAGPDEQFF.

The chain carries TRBV18 and TRBJ2-2, with 8 bases that match TRBD1. The trim removed 2 bases at V and 4 bases at J, leaving 3 bases unmatched. The germline V gene encodes CDR1 KGHSH and CDR2 LQKENI. This CDR3 is built from 15 residues. The CDR3 sequence is CASSPRQGATGELFF. The CDR3 region has the DNA TGTGCCAGCTCACCAAGGCAGGGGGCCACCGGGGAGCTGTTTTTT.

In its sample, this clonotype was seen many times. The rearrangement links TRBV4-1 to TRBJ1-1; no clear D. Germline loops: CDR1 MGHRA, CDR2 YSYEKL. There are 14 residues in the CDR3. V was clipped by 4 bases and J by 4 bases, with 13 bases between them. The CDR3: CASSLRTLGTEAFF. DNA for the CDR3: TGCGCCAGCAGCCTAAGGACTCTGGGCACTGAAGCTTTCTTT.

Many counts were recorded for this clonotype. This sequence joins TRBV6-2 or TRBV6-3 and TRBJ2-1; 8 bases map to TRBD1. The CDR3 consists of 15 residues. The V gene's germline CDR1 is MNHEY and CDR2 SVGEGT. V shed 6 bases, J shed 1 base, and the junction held 5 bases outside the gene matches. The CDR3 region is CASSSTGGSYNEQFF. The CDR3 DNA reads TGTGCCAGCAGCTCAACAGGGGGATCCTACAATGAGCAGTTCTTC.

This clonotype was detected only a few times. This sequence joins TRBV11-2 and TRBJ2-7, with 7 bases fitting TRBD2. CDR3 length: 14 residues. The junction had 4 bases not matched to a gene; V was cut back by 1 base and J by 4 bases. From germline, CDR1 is SGHAT and CDR2 FQNNGV. CDR3: CASSLGGGGYEQYV. In nucleotides, the CDR3 is TGTGCCAGCAGCTTAGGCGGGGGAGGATACGAGCAGTACGTC.

This sequence joins TRBV20-1 and TRBJ2-5; D call uncertain. The CDR3 has 11 amino acids. V was cut by 4 bases and J by 3 bases, with 6 bases left in between. From germline, CDR1 is DFQATT and CDR2 SNEGSKA (reference sequence). This CDR3 reads CSAITEETQYF. CDR3 DNA sequence: TGCAGTGCTATCACGGAAGAGACCCAGTACTTC.

This chain connects TRBV5-1 to TRBJ1-4, with D maybe TRBD1 (5 bases). Trimming stripped 4 bases from V and 5 bases from J, with 18 bases between. Germline CDR1 SGHRS, CDR2 YFSETQ. This CDR3 spans 16 amino acids. CDR3: CASSLGVGRRNEKLFF. The CDR3 DNA reads TGCGCCAGCAGCCTTGGGGTGGGGCGGCGGAATGAAAAACTGTTTTTT.

This clonotype was found a few times. The genes are TRBV7-6 and TRBJ2-3, with a tentative D call TRBD2 (7 bases). The ends were cut back, 2 bases at V and 0 bases at J, with 15 bases in the middle. CDR3 size: 17 residues. Germline lookup yields CDR1 SGHVS and CDR2 FNYEAQ. CDR3 protein: CASSLSVRGPSTDTQYF. In DNA form, the CDR3 reads TGTGCCAGCAGCTTATCGGTGCGGGGGCCTAGCACAGATACGCAGTATTTT.

This clonotype was detected ten times or more. The chain recombines TRBV5-5 with TRBJ2-1; TRBD1 aligns across 8 bases. This CDR3 spans 15 amino acids. Germline trimming cut 4 bases from V and 4 bases from J; bases unmatched to any gene: 7. Germline-derived CDR1 and CDR2 are SGHKS and YYEKEE (reference sequence). The CDR3 nucleotides are TGTGCCAGCAGCACCGACCGGGACAGGTACAATGAGCAGTTCTTC. Its translation: CASSTDRDRYNEQFF.